These T cell receptor beta chains were read from a single sample in a study of cytomegalovirus exposure and HLA in healthy donors. The protocol was immunoSEQ multiplex PCR, while the TCRdb copy is restricted to in-frame clones and leaves out a portion. The table includes around 350,000 clones, more than 80% detected once. The sample taken for sequencing was PBMCs. These receptors all come from a young woman in good health and CMV-seronegative. Each CDR3 is given with its conserved first and last residue. The D gene is left open where the match is weak. The size entry is marked missing in some rows and otherwise reads once, few, many or a size class.

J | V | size | D | DNA | CDR3
TRBJ2-3 | TRBV6-4 | - | - | TGTGCCAGCAGTGTCACGTTCCGATCCAGGAGCACAGATACGCAGTATTTT | CASSVTFRSRSTDTQYF
TRBJ1-5 | TRBV19 | - | TRBD1 | TGTGCCAGTCAGCGGGACAGGGTTCCCAATCAGCCCCAGCATTTT | CASQRDRVPNQPQHF
TRBJ2-5 | TRBV6-1 | - | - | TGTGCCAGCACACTACCCCACACTAGTATGGAGACCCAGTACTTC | CASTLPHTSMETQYF
TRBJ1-1 | TRBV7-6 | - | - | TGTGCCAGCAGCTTCGGGTCATCGGTGGCTGAAGCTTTCTTT | CASSFGSSVAEAFF
TRBJ1-3 | TRBV2 | once | - | TGTGCCAGCAGTGAAATTCCAGGGGCTGGAAACACCATATATTTT | CASSEIPGAGNTIYF
TRBJ1-1 | TRBV5-6 | - | - | TGTGCCAGCAGCTTCCGTTTGAACACTGAAGCTTTCTTT | CASSFRLNTEAFF
TRBJ1-4 | TRBV9 | - | - | TGTGCCAGCAGCGTAGATGGGGGGGCGTCTAATGAAAAACTGTTTTTT | CASSVDGGASNEKLFF
TRBJ2-3 | TRBV4-1 | - | - | TGCGCCAGCAGCCAAGAAGGTAGCGGCACAGATACGCAGTATTTT | CASSQEGSGTDTQYF
TRBJ2-7 | TRBV5-1 | - | - | TGCGCCAGCAGCTTCAGGGGTCAGGGTCCCATCTACGAGCAGTACTTC | CASSFRGQGPIYEQYF
TRBJ2-7 | TRBV28 | once | TRBD2 | TGTGCCAGCAGTTCCTATTTAGCGGGAGGGCCTTTGAAGCAGTACTTC | CASSSYLAGGPLKQYF
TRBJ2-7 | TRBV28 | - | TRBD2 | TGTGCCAGCAGCCTAGCGGGACCATACGAGCAGTACTTC | CASSLAGPYEQYF
TRBJ2-1 | TRBV30 | - | - | TGTGCCTGGAGTCCCACGAGGGAGCAGTTCTTC | CAWSPTREQFF
TRBJ1-1 | TRBV5-1 | few | - | TGCGCCAGCAGACAGGACCACACTGAAGCTTTCTTT | CASRQDHTEAFF
TRBJ2-7 | TRBV28 | - | - | TGTGCCAGCAGTATTATTCCAAAACTGGACGAGCAGTACTTC | CASSIIPKLDEQYF
TRBJ1-5 | TRBV4-2 | - | - | TGTGCCAGCAGCCATGGCACGGGTAGCAATCAGCCCCAGCATTTT | CASSHGTGSNQPQHF
TRBJ1-2 | TRBV7-9 | - | - | TGTGCCAGCAGCCCGGGGGGCGCTGGGATGACTGACTATGGCTACACCTTC | CASSPGGAGMTDYGYTF
TRBJ1-5 | TRBV6-5 | - | TRBD1 | TGTGCCAGCAGTGCGACAGGGGCCGTGAATCAGCCCCAGCATTTT | CASSATGAVNQPQHF
TRBJ1-2 | TRBV5-6 | few | TRBD1 | TGTGCCAGCAGCCGGCGACAGGGGTCTACCTATGGCTACACCTTC | CASSRRQGSTYGYTF
TRBJ2-7 | TRBV30 | - | - | TGTGCCTGGAGCGTTGCGTACGAGCAGTACTTC | CAWSVAYEQYF
TRBJ1-2 | TRBV6-1 | once | - | TGTGCCAGCAGTGAACGGTATGGCTACACCTTC | CASSERYGYTF
TRBJ1-2 | TRBV5-1 | - | - | TGCGCCAGCAGCCCGGACGGGGATTATGGCTACACCTTC | CASSPDGDYGYTF
TRBJ2-2 | TRBV28 | - | TRBD1 | TGTGCCAGCAACCAGCCGGGACAGGGGGCTACCGGGGAGCTGTTTTTT | CASNQPGQGATGELFF